The next 22 T cell receptor beta chains were all read from a single sample in a study of blood T cell repertoires in COVID-19. The assay was immunoSEQ multiplex PCR, and TCRdb's table has in-frame clones only and misses some. Among over 45,000 clones listed, roughly 83% were seen once. The material sequenced was peripheral blood. Receptor source: a man aged 45-60 years with active COVID-19.

This clone occurred once. This chain joins TRBV27 and TRBJ2-6, with D perhaps TRBD1 (5 bases). This CDR3 is 16 amino acids long. Germline V gene lookup returns CDR1 MNHEY and CDR2 SMNVEV (reference sequence). V gave up 3 bases and J gave up 2 bases, with 11 bases separating them. This chain's CDR3 is CASSFVPGTGANVLTF. In DNA, the CDR3 is TGTGCCAGCAGTTTCGTCCCAGGGACTGGGGCCAACGTCCTGACTTTC.

DNA of the CDR3: TGTGCCAGCAGCCTGAGGCGGGGGGATAGCACAGATACGCAGTATTTT. Translated, it gives CASSLRRGDSTDTQYF. The V and J genes are TRBV5-4 and TRBJ2-3, with TRBD2 matching 8 bases. CDR1 is SGHNT, CDR2 YYREEE, per germline (reference sequence). This CDR3 has 16 amino acids. The junction had 7 bases not matched to a gene; V was cut back by 4 bases and J by 0 bases.

The genes are TRBV27 and TRBJ2-1; D might be TRBD1 (6 bases). Trimming removed 8 bases at V and 4 bases at J, with 9 bases between. The V gene's germline CDR1 is MNHEY and CDR2 SMNVEV (reference sequence). The CDR3 spans 12 residues. The CDR3 loop reads CASWTVYNEQFF. The CDR3 DNA reads as TGTGCCAGCTGGACAGTATACAATGAGCAGTTCTTC.

V and J are TRBV5-1 and TRBJ1-1; 8 nucleotides line up with TRBD1. The CDR3 contains 15 residues. CDR1 is SGHRS, CDR2 YFSETQ, per germline. The V gene end was trimmed by 3 bases and the J gene end by 3 bases; junction bases not matched to a gene: 7. The CDR3 region is CASSYPGQVDTEAFF. The CDR3, as DNA: TGCGCCAGCAGCTACCCGGGACAGGTGGACACTGAAGCTTTCTTT.

The chain links TRBV2 to TRBJ1-2; D remains ambiguous. Trimming shortened V by 6 bases and J by 9 bases, and 17 bases separated the two germline ends. Germline-derived CDR1 and CDR2 are SNHLY and FYNNEI. The CDR3 is made up of 13 amino acids. CDR3 loop: CASSRGRYGRYTF. The CDR3 coding sequence is TGTGCCAGCAGCCGAGGTCGGTACGGTCGCTACACCTTC. Looking up the rest from reference TRBV2 and TRBJ1-2 gives the full variable domain: EPEVTQTPSHQVTQMGQEVILRCVPISNHLYFYWYRQILGQKVEFLVSFYNNEISEKSEIFDDQFSVERPDGSNFTLKIRSTKLEDSAMYFCASSRGRYGRYTFGSGTRLTVV.

The chain joins TRBV6-5 to TRBJ1-6, with TRBD1 identical over 8 bases. CDR1 and CDR2 from the germline V gene are MNHEY and SVGAGI. Trimming at V came to 8 bases and at J to 7 bases, leaving 4 bases not matched to a gene. CDR3 length: 13 residues. CDR3 in amino acids: CASCRGQNSPLHF. Written as DNA, the CDR3 is TGTGCCAGCTGCAGGGGGCAAAATTCACCCCTCCACTTT.

This clone was seen once. V and J are TRBV6-5 and TRBJ1-6, with D unresolved. Trimming pared 0 bases from V and 7 bases from J, leaving 10 bases between. This CDR3 contains 15 residues. From germline, CDR1 is MNHEY and CDR2 SVGAGI. CDR3 loop: CASSYSGAVNSPLHF. The CDR3 bases are TGTGCCAGCAGTTACTCTGGCGCGGTGAATTCACCCCTCCACTTT.

The gene calls are TRBV19 and TRBJ1-5; no clear D gene. This CDR3 spans 15 amino acids. Deletions cut 3 bases from V and 3 bases from J, with 12 bases between. Germline V gene lookup returns CDR1 LNHDA and CDR2 SQIVND (reference sequence). CDR3 coding DNA: TGTGCCAGTAGTATGAGTGCGGCGATCAATCAGCCCCAGCATTTT. Its protein product is CASSMSAAINQPQHF.

The V and J genes are TRBV7-2 and TRBJ1-2; 10 nucleotides line up with TRBD1. The CDR3 has 15 amino acids. The junction had 6 bases not matched to a gene; V was cut back by 5 bases and J by 3 bases. Looked up from germline, CDR1 is SGHTA and CDR2 is FQGNSA. CDR3 loop: CASSRGQGGHYGYTF. The CDR3 DNA follows: TGTGCCAGCAGCCGCGGACAGGGGGGTCACTATGGCTACACCTTC.

The chain is built from TRBV10-3 and TRBJ1-6; D is ambiguous. V was shortened by 4 bases and J by 6 bases, with 7 bases between the two germline ends. The CDR3 covers 13 residues. Germline V gene data show CDR1 as ENHRY and CDR2 as SYGVKD. The CDR3 DNA follows: TGTGCCATCAGTGGGGCAGTTAATTCACCCCTCCACTTT. Protein: CAISGAVNSPLHF.

The chain combines TRBV24-1 with TRBJ2-3; the match to TRBD2 covers 9 bases. CDR3 length equals 14 residues. With V trimmed by 9 bases and J by 4 bases, 7 bases remained unmatched. From germline, CDR1 is KGHDR and CDR2 SFDVKD. CDR3 amino acids: CATQRGANSDTQYF. CDR3 in DNA: TGTGCCACCCAGCGGGGGGCAAACTCAGATACGCAGTATTTT.

The chain couples TRBV4-1 to TRBJ1-6; D gene unclear. This CDR3 is built from 15 residues. CDR1 MGHRA and CDR2 YSYEKL come from the germline V gene. V was shortened by 0 bases and J by 10 bases, with 13 bases between the two germline ends. CDR3 loop: CASSQEGDVGSPLHF. CDR3 DNA sequence: TGCGCCAGCAGCCAAGAAGGAGACGTTGGGTCACCCCTCCACTTT.

CDR3 amino acids: CASSRTGDTQYF. The DNA of the CDR3 is TGTGCCAGCAGCCGGACAGGGGATACGCAGTATTTT. This chain uses TRBV7-2 with TRBJ2-3; 8 bases are shared with TRBD1. V lost 5 bases, J lost 6 bases, and 1 base stayed unmatched. The CDR3 sequence is 12 residues long. Germline CDR1 is SGHTA and CDR2 is FQGNSA.

This clone was counted once. The V call is TRBV4-1, the J call TRBJ2-1, with TRBD1 matching 10 bases. The CDR3 spans 17 residues. J was trimmed by 4 bases and V by 1 base; bases with no gene match: 7. CDR1 is MGHRA and CDR2 is YSYEKL in the germline V gene. The CDR3 protein is CASSQGTGGRLYNEQFF. CDR3 bases: TGCGCCAGCAGCCAAGGGACAGGGGGGAGGTTGTACAATGAGCAGTTCTTC.

This clone was counted only a few times. The rearrangement joins TRBV6-1 to TRBJ1-6; no clear D gene. Per the germline V gene, CDR1 is MNHNS and CDR2 is SASEGT. This CDR3 is built from 15 residues. V was pared by 2 bases and J by 8 bases, with 13 bases between. The CDR3 DNA reads TGTGCCAGCAGTGAAATAGTGAGGCTTTATTCACCCCTCCACTTT. Amino acid sequence: CASSEIVRLYSPLHF.

In the case of this clone: The sample holds other DNA sequences that translate to the same CDR3. The chain employs TRBV5-1 and TRBJ2-7; maybe TRBD2 (6 bases). V lost 2 bases and J 4 bases, leaving 7 bases between the germline ends. The CDR3 loop spans 12 amino acids. Germline CDR1 and CDR2: SGHRS and YFSETQ. CDR3 in DNA: TGCGCCAGCAGCTTCAGCGGGTACGAGCAGTACTTC. Translating it yields CASSFSGYEQYF. Full variable domain (missing parts from reference TRBV5-1 and TRBJ2-7): KAGVTQTPRYLIKTRGQQVTLSCSPISGHRSVSWYQQTPGQGLQFLFEYFSETQRNKGNFPGRFSGRQFSNSRSEMNVSTLELGDSALYLCASSFSGYEQYFGPGTRLTVT.

The rearrangement uses TRBV20-1 and TRBJ2-1, with 9 nucleotides matching TRBD2. The germline CDR1 and CDR2 sequences are DFQATT and SNEGSKA (reference sequence). The CDR3 covers 14 residues. V lost 3 bases to trimming and J lost 4 bases; unmatched junction nucleotides: 4. The DNA of the CDR3 is TGCAGTGCTAGTGGGCTAGCGGGGTACAATGAGCAGTTCTTC. This sequence encodes CSASGLAGYNEQFF.

The J gene is TRBJ2-5, the V gene TRBV7-2, with D possibly matching TRBD2 (5 bases). The CDR3 extends over 14 amino acids. V lost 5 bases and J 2 bases, leaving 12 bases between the germline ends. Looked up from germline, CDR1 is SGHTA and CDR2 is FQGNSA. Written as DNA, the CDR3 is TGTGCCAGCAGCCCGCGGGCAGCGCAAGAGACCCAGTACTTC. Its protein product is CASSPRAAQETQYF.

The chain recombines TRBV27 with TRBJ2-1, with D tentatively TRBD2 (6 bases). Germline CDR1 is MNHEY and CDR2 is SMNVEV (reference sequence). Trimming cost V 3 bases and J 9 bases, with 9 bases left between them. There are 12 residues in the CDR3. The CDR3 DNA sequence: TGTGCCAGCAGTTTGGGCGGGGTTGAGCAGTTCTTC. Protein: CASSLGGVEQFF.

CDR3 sequence reads: CASSLPPGQGNGYTF. The CDR3 bases are TGTGCCAGCTCGCTTCCCCCGGGACAGGGAAATGGCTACACCTTC. The chain has TRBV18 and TRBJ1-2; 9 bases are a match to TRBD1. The CDR3 contains 15 residues. V was clipped by 6 bases and J by 6 bases; unmatched bases: 11. The germline V gene encodes CDR1 KGHSH and CDR2 LQKENI.

V is TRBV28 and J is TRBJ2-4; D uncertain. Trimming took off 3 bases at V and 3 bases at J, with 15 bases between the two ends. This CDR3 has 16 amino acids. Germline assignment: CDR1 MDHEN and CDR2 SYDVKM. CDR3 sequence: CASSFAGLGGKNIQYF. Here the CDR3 DNA reads TGTGCCAGCAGTTTTGCAGGTCTGGGTGGCAAAAACATTCAGTACTTC.

The CDR3 reads CASSLGLAGDYNEQFF. The CDR3 DNA follows: TGTGCCAGCAGCTTAGGCCTAGCGGGGGACTACAATGAGCAGTTCTTC. The chain uses TRBV7-2 and TRBJ2-1; TRBD2 matches at 10 bases. Germline V gene sequence: CDR1 SGHTA, CDR2 FQGNSA. This CDR3 is 16 amino acids long. J lost 3 bases, V lost 1 base, and 3 bases had no gene match.